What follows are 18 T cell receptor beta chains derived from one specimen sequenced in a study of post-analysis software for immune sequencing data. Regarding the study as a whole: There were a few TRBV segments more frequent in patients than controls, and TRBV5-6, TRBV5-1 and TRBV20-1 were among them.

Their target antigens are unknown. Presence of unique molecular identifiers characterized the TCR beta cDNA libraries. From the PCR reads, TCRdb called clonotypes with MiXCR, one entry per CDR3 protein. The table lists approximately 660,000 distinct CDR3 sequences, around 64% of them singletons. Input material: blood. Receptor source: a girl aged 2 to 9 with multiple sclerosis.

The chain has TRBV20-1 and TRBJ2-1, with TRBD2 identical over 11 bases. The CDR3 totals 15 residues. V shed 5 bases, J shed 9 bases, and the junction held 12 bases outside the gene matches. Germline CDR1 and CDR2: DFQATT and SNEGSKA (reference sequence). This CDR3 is CSAPTLAGVEVEQFF. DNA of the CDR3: TGCAGTGCTCCCACACTAGCGGGAGTGGAAGTTGAGCAGTTCTTC.

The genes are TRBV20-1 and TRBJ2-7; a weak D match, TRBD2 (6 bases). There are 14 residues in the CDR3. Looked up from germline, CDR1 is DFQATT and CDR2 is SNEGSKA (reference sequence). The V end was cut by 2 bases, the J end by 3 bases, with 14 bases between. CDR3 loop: CSARSTTRNYEQYF. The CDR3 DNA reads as TGCAGTGCTAGATCTACGACTAGAAACTACGAGCAGTACTTC.

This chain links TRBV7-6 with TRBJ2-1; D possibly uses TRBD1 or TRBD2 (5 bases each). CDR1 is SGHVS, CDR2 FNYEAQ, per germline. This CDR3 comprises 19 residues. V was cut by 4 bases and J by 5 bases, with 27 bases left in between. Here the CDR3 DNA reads TGTGCCAGCAGCTCGTTGTTGCCGGGACGGAGGACACATGACAATGAGCAGTTCTTC. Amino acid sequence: CASSSLLPGRRTHDNEQFF. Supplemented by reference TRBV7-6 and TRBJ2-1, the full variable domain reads GAGVSQSPRYKVTKRGQDVALRCDPISGHVSLYWYRQALGQGPEFLTYFNYEAQQDKSGLPNDRFSAERPEGSISTLTIQRTEQRDSAMYRCASSSLLPGRRTHDNEQFFGPGTRLTVL.

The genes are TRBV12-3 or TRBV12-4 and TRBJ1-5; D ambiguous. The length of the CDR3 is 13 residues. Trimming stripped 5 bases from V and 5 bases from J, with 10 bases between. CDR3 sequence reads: CASSPGDHQPQHF. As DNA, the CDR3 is TGTGCCAGCAGTCCGGGAGACCATCAGCCCCAGCATTTT.

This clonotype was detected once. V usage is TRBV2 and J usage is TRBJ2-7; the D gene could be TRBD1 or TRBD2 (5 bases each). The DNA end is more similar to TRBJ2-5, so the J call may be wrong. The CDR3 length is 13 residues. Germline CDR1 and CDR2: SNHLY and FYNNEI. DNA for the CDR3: TGTGCCAGCAGTGAGTTGAGGGGAGAGACCCAGTACTTC. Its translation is CASSELRGETQYF.

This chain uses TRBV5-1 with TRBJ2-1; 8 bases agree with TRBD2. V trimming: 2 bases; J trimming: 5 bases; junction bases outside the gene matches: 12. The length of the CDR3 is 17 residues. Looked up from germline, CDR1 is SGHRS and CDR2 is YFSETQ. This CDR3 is CASSFPQGSGRHNEQFF. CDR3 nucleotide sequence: TGCGCCAGCAGCTTCCCCCAAGGGAGCGGGAGACACAATGAGCAGTTCTTC.

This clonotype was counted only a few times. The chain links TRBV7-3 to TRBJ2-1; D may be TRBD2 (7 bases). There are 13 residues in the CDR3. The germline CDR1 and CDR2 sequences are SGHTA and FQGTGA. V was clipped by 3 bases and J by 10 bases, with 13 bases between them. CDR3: CASSFRRGAEQFF. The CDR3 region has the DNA TGTGCCAGCAGCTTTCGCCGGGGGGCCGAGCAGTTCTTC.

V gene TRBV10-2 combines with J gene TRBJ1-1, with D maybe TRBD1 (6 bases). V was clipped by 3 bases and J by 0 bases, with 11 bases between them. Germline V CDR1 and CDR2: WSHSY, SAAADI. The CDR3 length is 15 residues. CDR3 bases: TGCGCCAGCAGTGATCTCGGACAGATGAACACTGAAGCTTTCTTT. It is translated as CASSDLGQMNTEAFF.

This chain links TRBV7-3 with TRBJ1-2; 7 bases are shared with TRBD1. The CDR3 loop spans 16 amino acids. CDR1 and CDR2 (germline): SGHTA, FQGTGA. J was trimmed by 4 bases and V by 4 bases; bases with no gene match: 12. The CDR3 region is CASSSAGTEGRYGYTF. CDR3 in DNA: TGTGCCAGCAGCTCCGCCGGGACAGAGGGTCGCTATGGCTACACCTTC.

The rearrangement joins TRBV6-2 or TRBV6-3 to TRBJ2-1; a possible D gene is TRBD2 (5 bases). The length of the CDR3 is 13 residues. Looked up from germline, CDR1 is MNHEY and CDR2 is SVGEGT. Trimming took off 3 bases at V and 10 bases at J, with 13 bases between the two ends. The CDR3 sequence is CASSYSAGWEQFF. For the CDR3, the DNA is TGTGCCAGCAGTTATAGTGCGGGTTGGGAGCAGTTCTTC.

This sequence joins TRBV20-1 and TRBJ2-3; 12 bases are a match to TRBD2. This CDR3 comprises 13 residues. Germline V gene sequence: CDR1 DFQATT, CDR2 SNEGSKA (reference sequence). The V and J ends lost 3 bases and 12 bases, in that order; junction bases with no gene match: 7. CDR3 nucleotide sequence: TGCAGTGCTAGTAAACTAGCGGGAGGCTTTCAGTATTTT. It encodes CSASKLAGGFQYF.

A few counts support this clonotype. The CDR3 nucleotides read TGTGCCAGCAGCTTAAGAGCCCTCGCGAGCGGCGGGGATACGCAGTATTTT. Its protein product is CASSLRALASGGDTQYF. The chain joins TRBV7-8 to TRBJ2-3; D possibly corresponds to TRBD2 (5 bases). Trimming removed 2 bases from V and 6 bases from J, with 21 bases in between. CDR3 length: 17 residues. Germline-derived CDR1 and CDR2 are SGHVS and FQNEAQ.

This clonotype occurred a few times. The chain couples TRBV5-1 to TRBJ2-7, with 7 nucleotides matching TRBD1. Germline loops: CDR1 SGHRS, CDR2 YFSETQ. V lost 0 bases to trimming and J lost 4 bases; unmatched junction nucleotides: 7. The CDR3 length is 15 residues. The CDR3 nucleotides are TGCGCCAGCAGCTTGGGGTTAACAGGGGCGTACGAGCAGTACTTC. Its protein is CASSLGLTGAYEQYF.

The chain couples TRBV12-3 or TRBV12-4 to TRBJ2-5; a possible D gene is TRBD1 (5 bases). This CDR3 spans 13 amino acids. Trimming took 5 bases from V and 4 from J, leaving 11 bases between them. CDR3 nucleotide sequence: TGTGCCAGCAGTCCTGACAGTGGAGAGACCCAGTACTTC. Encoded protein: CASSPDSGETQYF.

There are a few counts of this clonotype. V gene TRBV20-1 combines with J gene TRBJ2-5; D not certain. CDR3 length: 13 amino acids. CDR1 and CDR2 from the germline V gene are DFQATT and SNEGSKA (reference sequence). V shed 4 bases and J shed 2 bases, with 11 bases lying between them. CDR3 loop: CSAIRAAQETQYF. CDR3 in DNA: TGCAGTGCTATAAGGGCGGCACAAGAGACCCAGTACTTC.

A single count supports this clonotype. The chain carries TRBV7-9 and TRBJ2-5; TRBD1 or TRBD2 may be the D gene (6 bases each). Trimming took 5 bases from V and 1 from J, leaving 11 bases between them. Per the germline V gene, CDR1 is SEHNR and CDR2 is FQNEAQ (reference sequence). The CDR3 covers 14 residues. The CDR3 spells CASSHKGGQETQYF. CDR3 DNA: TGTGCCAGCAGCCACAAGGGGGGCCAAGAGACCCAGTACTTC. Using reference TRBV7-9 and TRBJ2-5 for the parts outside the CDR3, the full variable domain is DTGVSQNPRHKITKRGQNVTFRCDPISEHNRLYWYRQTLGQGPEFLTYFQNEAQLEKSRLLSDRFSAERPKGSFSTLEIQRTEQGDSAMYLCASSHKGGQETQYFGPGTRLLVL.

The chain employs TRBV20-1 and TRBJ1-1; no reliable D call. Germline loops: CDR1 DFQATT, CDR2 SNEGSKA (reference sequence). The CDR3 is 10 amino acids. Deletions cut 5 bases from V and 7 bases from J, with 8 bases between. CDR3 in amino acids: CSARTDEAFF. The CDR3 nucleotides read TGCAGTGCTCGGACGGATGAAGCTTTCTTT.

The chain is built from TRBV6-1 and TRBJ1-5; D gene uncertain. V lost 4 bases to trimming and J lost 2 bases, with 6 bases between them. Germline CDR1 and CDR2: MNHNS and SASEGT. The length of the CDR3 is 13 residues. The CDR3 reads CASSGSGNQPQHF. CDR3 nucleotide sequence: TGTGCCAGCAGTGGGTCAGGCAATCAGCCCCAGCATTTT.